A selection of T cell receptor beta chains follows, all from one sample in a study of T cell responses to AZD1222 COVID-19 vaccine. Some clones are missing from TCRdb's copy, which holds only in-frame ones; the method was immunoSEQ multiplex PCR. Found here are under 200,000 clones, 91% of them singletons; the top ten hold around 1.8%. The sequences come from peripheral blood, collected on day 0 of AZD1222 vaccination. The source of these receptors is an adult in good health. Each CDR3 is given without its conserved first and last residue.

V | CDR3
TRBV19 | ASSSTLNTGELF
TRBV19 | ATRGPANTGELF
TRBV28 | ASNPPGQNTEAF
TRBV5-4 | ASSLGGRLGQGGREQY
TRBV28 | ASSSSPNTGELF
TRBV11-2 | ASSSLSGTGAGELF
TRBV5-6 | ASSVGGRLNQPQH
TRBV5-6 | ASSFPGHIVYT
TRBV5-5 | ASSLSSGGYNEQF
TRBV28 | ASGSRQGPEQY
TRBV12-5 | ASGFGDRVKAF
TRBV11-3 | ASSLSQYTEAF
TRBV10-3 | AISEWGGDSNQPQH
TRBV7-9 | ASSLGERSPHGYT
TRBV6-1 | ASSESMVGDYEKLF
TRBV29-1 | SVDYSTDTQY
TRBV6-2/TRBV6-3 | ASSYPHSNQPQH
TRBV6-2/TRBV6-3 | ASSYAGPNTEAF
TRBV19 | ASSVADTQY
TRBV9 | ASSVGDTQY
TRBV6-4 | ASSSSGTGELF
TRBV5-1 | ASSLEGGADSPLH
TRBV3-1/TRBV3-2 | ASAGPGAF
TRBV5-4 | ASSLVAGGPYEQY
TRBV7-2 | ASSLEASNSYEQY
TRBV7-2 | ASSLNTGAGNYGYT
TRBV2 | ASKAAKNIQY
TRBV10-2 | ASSEETGDNSPLH
TRBV18 | ASSPPTGGSAKNIQY
TRBV5-1 | ASSFLDRLYEQY
TRBV11-2 | ASSLGGQGTNYGYT
TRBV7-9 | ASNWGMGVEETQY
TRBV27 | ASRPDRRYGYT
TRBV30 | AWAPLAGWNEQF
TRBV5-5 | ASSLPGNPYEQY
TRBV5-4 | ASTSGGGVATGELF
TRBV18 | ASSPGQGRSGNTIY
TRBV7-2 | ASSLADGYQPQH
TRBV19 | ASTYREFDLEKLF
TRBV5-1 | ASSEGLSNNEQF
TRBV13 | ASSLDLTGTANSYEQY
TRBV5-1 | ASSLSGQGGTEAF
TRBV7-2 | ASSLDSYGYT
TRBV4-3 | ASSQDLGRLYGYT
TRBV2 | ASSSQGGIGLF
TRBV21-1 | ASSLREGYTEAF
TRBV30 | ACSRDRGNYGYT
TRBV19 | ASRTTSAGNQPQH
TRBV7-9 | ASSSDGTYTDTQY
TRBV14 | ASSQRSPGTEAF
TRBV7-3 | ASSYAPSGRDNEQF
TRBV28 | ASSLTGGRQPQH
TRBV12-3/TRBV12-4 | ASSPGPVYEQY